The 30 T cell receptor beta chains in this list originate from one sample, sequenced in a study of T cell repertoires in cytomegalovirus infection. Using its own MiXCR run on the reads, TCRdb lists one record per CDR3 protein. In the table there are fewer than 200,000 distinct CDR3 sequences, roughly an eighth of which are singletons. Specimen: PBMCs. The receptors were gathered from a human donor in good health (CMV status not recorded). Some clones in this sample may be carry-over from other donors' samples.

Many counts were recorded for this clonotype. The chain uses TRBV7-6 and TRBJ2-5; 7 positions agree with TRBD1. This CDR3 is 14 amino acids long. Germline CDR1 is SGHVS and CDR2 is FNYEAQ. Trimming at V came to 1 base and at J to 1 base, leaving 0 bases not matched to a gene. CDR3 in amino acids: CASSLGTGQETQYF. The CDR3 coding sequence is TGTGCCAGCAGCTTAGGGACAGGCCAAGAGACCCAGTACTTC.

This clonotype was picked up many times. The chain carries TRBV18 and TRBJ2-1, with a possible D match to TRBD1 (5 bases). Trimming cost V 3 bases and J 7 bases, with 16 bases left between them. This CDR3 region has 15 residues. The germline V gene has CDR1 KGHSH and CDR2 LQKENI. CDR3 region: CASSPRQGKGNEQFF. The CDR3 nucleotides are TGTGCCAGCTCACCTCGGCAGGGAAAAGGTAATGAGCAGTTCTTC.

V is TRBV28 and J is TRBJ2-5; TRBD1 aligns across 7 bases. The CDR3 runs 14 residues. J was trimmed by 4 bases and V by 7 bases; bases with no gene match: 9. Germline CDR1 MDHEN, CDR2 SYDVKM. The CDR3 DNA reads TGTGCCAGCAACCCGACAGGGATTATAGAGACCCAGTACTTC. It yields the protein CASNPTGIIETQYF.

In this sample, this clonotype turned up a few times. The J gene is TRBJ1-2, the V gene TRBV19, with D maybe TRBD1 (6 bases). CDR3 size: 10 residues. Germline assignment: CDR1 LNHDA and CDR2 SQIVND (reference sequence). The CDR3: CATGNYGYTF. The CDR3 DNA is TGTGCGACAGGAAACTATGGCTACACCTTC.

The chain carries TRBV6-2 or TRBV6-3 and TRBJ1-5; no clear D. Trimming took 7 bases from V and 2 from J, leaving 9 bases between them. CDR3 size: 13 residues. Germline values: CDR1 MNHEY, CDR2 SVGEGT. CDR3 nucleotides: TGTGCCAGCACCGAGGACGGCAATCAGCCCCAGCATTTT. Protein product: CASTEDGNQPQHF.

This clonotype was counted ten times or more. The chain combines TRBV6-2 or TRBV6-3 with TRBJ2-7; tentative D call: TRBD1 (5 bases). This CDR3 has 14 amino acids. Between the trimmed V and J ends, which lost 6 bases and 0 bases, there was a span of 12 bases. In germline, CDR1 is MNHEY, CDR2 SVGEGT. The CDR3, as DNA: TGTGCCAGCAGCCGACGGACACTCTCCTACGAGCAGTACTTC. This translates into CASSRRTLSYEQYF.

This clonotype occurred a few times. V gene TRBV14 combines with J gene TRBJ2-3; a possible D gene is TRBD2 (6 bases). The V end was cut by 2 bases, the J end by 0 bases, with 6 bases between. This CDR3 is 14 amino acids long. Germline V gene lookup returns CDR1 SGHDN and CDR2 FVKESK. The CDR3 DNA reads as TGTGCCAGCAGCCAACGGGGGAGCACAGATACGCAGTATTTT. Protein product: CASSQRGSTDTQYF. Variable domain in full (rest from reference TRBV14 and TRBJ2-3): EAGVTQFPSHSVIEKGQTVTLRCDPISGHDNLYWYRRVMGKEIKFLLHFVKESKQDESGMPNNRFLAERTGGTYSTLKVQPAELEDSGVYFCASSQRGSTDTQYFGPGTRLTVL.

The rearrangement joins TRBV4-1 to TRBJ1-2; D perhaps matches TRBD1 (5 bases). CDR1 is MGHRA and CDR2 is YSYEKL in the germline V gene. The CDR3 is 13 residues long. The V and J ends lost 0 bases and 8 bases respectively, with 10 bases between them. CDR3: CASSQDKGLGYTF. In DNA form, the CDR3 reads TGCGCCAGCAGCCAAGATAAGGGGTTGGGCTACACCTTC.

Here the CDR3 DNA reads TGTGCCAGCGCTCGGGCATACCGGGACAGGGGTTCCAACACTGAAGCTTTCTTT. Translating gives CASARAYRDRGSNTEAFF. V usage is TRBV2 and J usage is TRBJ1-1; TRBD1 aligns across 10 bases. The CDR3 runs to 18 residues. Germline loops: CDR1 SNHLY, CDR2 FYNNEI. Trimming cost V 8 bases and J 2 bases; bases outside gene matches: 17.

Ten or more counts support this clonotype. The gene calls are TRBV7-9 and TRBJ1-2; 7 nucleotides match TRBD1. CDR1 and CDR2 (germline): SEHNR, FQNEAQ (reference sequence). After removal of 4 bases from V and 2 bases from J, the junction contained 4 bases not matched to a gene. This CDR3 comprises 14 residues. The CDR3 region is CASSSQTGNYGYTF. CDR3 bases: TGTGCCAGCAGCTCCCAGACAGGGAACTATGGCTACACCTTC.

V is TRBV3-1 and J is TRBJ2-7; D call uncertain. There are 14 residues in the CDR3. Between the trimmed V and J ends, which lost 4 bases and 4 bases, there was a span of 14 bases. Germline V CDR1 and CDR2: LGHDT, YNNKEL (reference sequence). The DNA of the CDR3 is TGTGCCAGCAGCCTATCGAGACAAGTATACGAGCAGTACTTC. This encodes CASSLSRQVYEQYF.

The V and J genes are TRBV10-3 and TRBJ2-2; TRBD1 might be the D (6 bases). Per the germline V gene, CDR1 is ENHRY and CDR2 is SYGVKD. Deletions cut 7 bases from V and 10 bases from J, with 13 bases between. The CDR3 loop spans 12 amino acids. CDR3 protein: CAIKRAGEELFF. In nucleotides, the CDR3 is TGTGCCATCAAAAGGGCAGGGGAGGAGCTGTTTTTT.

This clonotype appeared a few times. The gene calls are TRBV3-1 and TRBJ1-2, with D unresolved. V dropped 0 bases and J dropped 8 bases, with 10 bases sitting between them. CDR3 length: 13 amino acids. CDR1 LGHDT and CDR2 YNNKEL come from the germline V gene (reference sequence). As DNA, the CDR3 is TGTGCCAGCAGCCAAGATGGAGGGAACGGCTACACCTTC. Protein sequence: CASSQDGGNGYTF.

The chain recombines TRBV29-1 with TRBJ2-1, with a possible D match to TRBD2 (6 bases). From germline, CDR1 is SQVTM and CDR2 ANQGSEA. The CDR3 spans 12 residues. The V gene lost 7 bases and the J gene lost 7 bases, with 14 bases spanning the gap. The chain's CDR3 is CSALSGRNEQFF. Written as DNA, the CDR3 is TGCAGCGCCCTCTCAGGGAGGAATGAGCAGTTCTTC.

The rearrangement uses TRBV7-6 and TRBJ2-7; D tentatively fits TRBD1 or TRBD2 (5 bases each). The CDR3 is 15 residues long. Germline CDR1 and CDR2: SGHVS and FNYEAQ. The V gene lost 5 bases and the J gene lost 1 base, with 15 bases spanning the gap. CDR3 DNA sequence: TGTGCCAGCAGCCCTGTAGACGGGGCGTCCTACGAGCAGTACTTC. Amino acid sequence: CASSPVDGASYEQYF.

This chain uses TRBV29-1 with TRBJ2-2; D is perhaps TRBD2 (5 bases). Germline values: CDR1 SQVTM, CDR2 ANQGSEA. Trimming pared 5 bases from V and 13 bases from J, leaving 17 bases between. CDR3 length equals 12 residues. CDR3 bases: TGCAGCGTTTCCTTGGGTAAAGGGAGGCTGTTTTTT. It yields the protein CSVSLGKGRLFF.

This clonotype was recorded many times. This chain links TRBV12-3 or TRBV12-4 with TRBJ1-6; D not certain. This CDR3 has 18 residues. Trimming removed 1 base from V and 0 bases from J, with 13 bases in between. This CDR3 is CASSLVISSSSYNSPLHF. Here the CDR3 DNA reads TGTGCCAGCAGTTTAGTTATTTCTTCGAGCTCCTATAATTCACCCCTCCACTTT.

The chain links TRBV14 to TRBJ2-4; perhaps D is TRBD1 or TRBD2 (5 bases each). Germline CDR1 is SGHDN and CDR2 is FVKESK. Deletions cut 5 bases from V and 1 base from J, with 15 bases between. The CDR3 is 16 amino acids. The CDR3 sequence: CASSATRGWAKNIQYF. The CDR3 region has the DNA TGTGCCAGCAGCGCCACGAGGGGTTGGGCCAAAAACATTCAGTACTTC.

The sample holds a few counts of this clonotype. The chain joins TRBV20-1 to TRBJ1-1; 8 nucleotides agree with TRBD1. Germline CDR1 reads DFQATT; CDR2 reads SNEGSKA (reference sequence). V shed 4 bases and J 4 bases; nucleotides not matched to a gene: 11. This CDR3 is 15 amino acids long. CDR3 loop: CSAKAGGAFGTEAFF. The CDR3 coding sequence is TGCAGTGCTAAGGCAGGGGGCGCTTTCGGCACTGAAGCTTTCTTT.

In this sample, this clonotype turned up many times. J is TRBJ2-7 and V is TRBV7-8; TRBD1 agrees at 7 bases. The CDR3 length is 14 residues. CDR1 is SGHVS and CDR2 is FQNEAQ in the germline V gene. The J segment lost 0 bases and the V segment lost 4 bases, leaving 3 bases of the junction unmatched. CDR3 residues: CASSSDRISYEQYF. CDR3 DNA: TGTGCCAGCAGCTCGGACAGGATCTCCTACGAGCAGTACTTC. The full variable domain, with the rest looked up from reference TRBV7-8 and TRBJ2-7, is GAGVSQSPRYKVAKRGQDVALRCDPISGHVSLFWYQQALGQGPEFLTYFQNEAQLDKSGLPSDRFFAERPEGSVSTLKIQRTQQEDSAVYLCASSSDRISYEQYFGPGTRLTVT.

V is TRBV29-1 and J is TRBJ2-5; a possible D gene is TRBD2 (6 bases). Looked up from germline, CDR1 is SQVTM and CDR2 is ANQGSEA. V lost 7 bases and J 4 bases, leaving 13 bases between the germline ends. This CDR3 region has 12 residues. CDR3 in DNA: TGCAGCGCCGGACTACCCCGAGAGACCCAGTACTTC. Translation: CSAGLPRETQYF.

This clonotype has a handful of counts. The chain joins TRBV19 to TRBJ1-1; TRBD1 might be the D (5 bases). V was cut by 5 bases and J by 4 bases, with 11 bases left in between. The CDR3 sequence is 13 residues long. Germline CDR1 LNHDA, CDR2 SQIVND (reference sequence). This chain's CDR3 is CASSYEGVTEAFF. The CDR3 DNA reads as TGTGCCAGTAGTTACGAAGGGGTCACTGAAGCTTTCTTT. Full variable domain (remainder filled in from reference TRBV19 and TRBJ1-1): DGGITQSPKYLFRKEGQNVTLSCEQNLNHDAMYWYRQDPGQGLRLIYYSQIVNDFQKGDIAEGYSVSREKKESFPLTVTSAQKNPTAFYLCASSYEGVTEAFFGQGTRLTVV.

The V and J genes are TRBV29-1 and TRBJ1-2, with D perhaps TRBD1 (6 bases). Germline V gene data show CDR1 as SQVTM and CDR2 as ANQGSEA. The length of the CDR3 is 17 residues. Trimming removed 3 bases at V and 0 bases at J, with 20 bases between. The CDR3 DNA reads TGCAGCGTTGAGGTCACGGACAGCGCTTCCGCTAACTATGGCTACACCTTC. Translated: CSVEVTDSASANYGYTF.

This clonotype has ten or more counts. J is TRBJ1-2 and V is TRBV7-3, with 9 nucleotides matching TRBD1. CDR3 length equals 15 residues. CDR1 is SGHTA and CDR2 is FQGTGA in the germline V gene. V trimming: 0 bases; J trimming: 5 bases; junction bases outside the gene matches: 4. CDR3: CASSLTRTGAYGYTF. CDR3 sequence (DNA): TGTGCCAGCAGCTTAACTCGGACAGGGGCGTATGGCTACACCTTC.

Turning to this clonotype: Because it lacks the conserved phenylalanine or tryptophan at the end, this CDR3 is likely a read error. The chain is built from TRBV7-2 and TRBJ1-4, with a tentative D call TRBD1 (6 bases). Germline lookup yields CDR1 SGHTA and CDR2 FQGNSA. CDR3 length: 15 residues. V lost 4 bases and J lost 8, with 17 bases in between. The CDR3 region has the DNA TGTGCCAGCAGCTCTCCTCGGGGGGCGCGGGAAAAACTGTTTCTT. This encodes CASSSPRGAREKLFL.

Ten or more counts support this clonotype. V and J are TRBV7-2 and TRBJ2-7; D remains unclear. With 1 base removed from V and 7 bases from J, the gap between germline ends came to 11 bases. Per the germline V gene, CDR1 is SGHTA and CDR2 is FQGNSA. The CDR3 is 13 residues long. The CDR3 loop is CASSLVRLGEQYF. CDR3 DNA sequence: TGTGCCAGCAGCTTAGTTAGGCTAGGGGAGCAGTACTTC.

This clonotype has ten or more counts. The J gene is TRBJ1-5, the V gene TRBV6-1; D is unresolved. Deletions cut 9 bases from V and 1 base from J, with 13 bases between. Germline V gene sequence: CDR1 MNHNS, CDR2 SASEGT. The CDR3 contains 14 residues. CDR3 protein: CARAPRPSNQPQHF. As DNA, the CDR3 is TGTGCCAGGGCCCCCCGGCCGAGCAATCAGCCCCAGCATTTT.

At least ten counts were recorded for this clonotype. The gene calls are TRBV28 and TRBJ1-3; no clear D. This CDR3 contains 12 residues. The V end was cut by 4 bases, the J end by 3 bases, with 4 bases between. CDR1 is MDHEN, CDR2 SYDVKM, per germline. The CDR3 sequence: CASSSLGNTIYF. The CDR3 nucleotides are TGTGCCAGCAGTTCCCTTGGAAACACCATATATTTT.

The rearrangement links TRBV20-1 to TRBJ1-1; D is uncertain. The CDR3 has 15 amino acids. Germline values: CDR1 DFQATT, CDR2 SNEGSKA (reference sequence). Trimming took off 3 bases at V and 2 bases at J, with 16 bases between the two ends. The CDR3 spells CSASTEKPLNTEAFF. In nucleotides, the CDR3 is TGCAGTGCTAGTACGGAGAAACCTCTAAACACTGAAGCTTTCTTT.

On this clonotype: Possible read error: a much larger clone is one base away. The V call is TRBV4-1, the J call TRBJ1-2; perhaps TRBD1 as D (5 bases). CDR3 size: 14 residues. Germline CDR1 reads MGHRA; CDR2 reads YSYEKL. V was shortened by 0 bases and J by 2 bases, with 7 bases between the two germline ends. CDR3 amino acids: CASSQDPGNYGYTF. The CDR3, as DNA: TGCGCCAGCAGCCAAGATCCAGGGAACTATGGCTACACCTTC.